This TCR beta chain was sequenced in a study of T cell responses to AZD1222 COVID-19 vaccine. The ends lost 3 bases at V and 0 bases at J; junction bases unmatched: 5. The CDR3 has 15 residues. Germline V gene data show CDR1 as SGHRS and CDR2 as YFSETQ. Measured with immunoSEQ multiplex PCR; TCRdb has only the in-frame clones, and not every one. The data hold about 140,000 clones, with about 92% observed a single time. Study results and limitations: Females outnumbered males among donors, who were mostly white British; clonal diversity was possibly underestimated. There were vaccine-associated CD4 TCRs across spike, dominant at 160-218 and 743-854.

As concerns this clone: Its antigen is not identified.

The source of this sequence is an adult in good health. Here the sequenced sample was peripheral blood, taken on day 0 of AZD1222 vaccination. The chain is built from TRBV5-1 and TRBJ2-7, with 8 bases lining up with TRBD2. CDR3 sequence reads: CASSWTSKSSYEQYF. The CDR3 DNA reads as TGCGCCAGCAGCTGGACTAGCAAAAGCTCCTACGAGCAGTACTTC. Full variable domain (remainder filled in from reference TRBV5-1 and TRBJ2-7): KAGVTQTPRYLIKTRGQQVTLSCSPISGHRSVSWYQQTPGQGLQFLFEYFSETQRNKGNFPGRFSGRQFSNSRSEMNVSTLELGDSALYLCASSWTSKSSYEQYFGPGTRLTVT.